This section outlines one T cell receptor beta chain sequence together with its context. Its cognate antigen has yet to be identified. Nothing much larger sits one base from this clone, and base qualities are not available. The cohort was made up of about 610 healthy bone marrow donors. Cohort members were all nominally healthy when sampled, although unrecorded immune exposures were likely present. The donor tested CMV seronegative, placing the donor among the roughly 350 seronegative members of the cohort. A peripheral blood sample was provided by each donor, and peripheral blood mononuclear cells were used for TCR beta sequencing. Genomic DNA extraction from the blood cell samples was performed with the Qiagen DNeasy Blood Extraction Kit. The entry originates in a study of cytomegalovirus exposure and HLA in healthy donors (dated by TCRdb to the late 2010s). The study in broad terms: An earlier analysis of roughly 570 of the donors reported about 280 Gb of sequence data and 95 million to 140 million unique TCR beta sequences obtained from roughly 180 million T cells. Roughly 300 gigabases of sequencing data and tens of millions of unique TCR sequences were included in an early release covering over 600 HLA-typed donors. Of the 300 to 450 genotyped donors, about 84% fell in the genetic ancestry cluster associated with self-reported Caucasian donors. The study was designed to test whether signatures of past pathogen exposure could be identified by cataloging public T cell receptors. Using immunosequencing, the study profiled T cell repertoires from 550 to 750 subjects and related those repertoires to cytomegalovirus serostatus. Besides the first cohort of 666 subjects, a separate validation cohort made up of 120 different subjects was used. To predict cytomegalovirus infection status, the study brought together high-throughput TCR immunosequencing, statistical association of individual TCRs with disease status, and machine learning. A later analysis re-examined previously published TCR beta repertoires from roughly 650 donors and added high-resolution HLA genotyping to investigate patterns of TCR occurrence. The later analysis used no new phenotypic data to find candidate immune exposures, relying instead on TCR beta sequences and their occurrence across donors. To decide whether each TCR beta V gene segment behaved as functional or pseudogenic, an earlier analysis of approximately 620 of the donors relied on high-throughput TCR beta sequencing. Donor age, sex, ethnicity and CMV serostatus were compiled together with the repertoire data. A later genetic analysis took genome-wide SNP genotypes for about 65% of the 666 donors and used that subset as a discovery cohort. All discovery cohort repertoires had been generated on a single sequencing platform. HLA typing included class I and class II loci at four-digit resolution. The number of typed donors differed by locus: about 629-640 for A, B, C, DRB1 and DQB1; some 500 for DQA1; over 600 for DPA1; and some 470 for DPB1. Several DR-DQ haplotypes were handled as single units for association and clustering because linkage in the cohort was strong. Across some 400 genotyped donors of the cohort, an average of approximately 240,000 unique TCR beta nucleotide sequences per donor were sequenced, and roughly 17% of those sequences were non-productive. The study at large found these results: In a later genetic analysis, a missense DCLRE1C variant was associated with V-gene and J-gene trimming of TCR beta chains, and the association was replicated in an independent cohort. Because some donors lacked HLA typing at each locus, the association tests relied only on the typed subset. It was suggested by the authors that the approach could potentially be generalized to other disease states and immunological phenotypes. Across donors, most TCR sequences were observed very rarely, whereas some public TCRs were present in many individuals. A further reported finding was that TCR beta sequences accurately predicted the HLA-A and HLA-B alleles for most subjects in the first cohort. Linkage disequilibrium might explain the correlated functional status among segregating V segments, but an unknown experimental factor could not be excluded. A few of the identified cytomegalovirus-associated TCR beta chains were confirmed in vitro to be specific for cytomegalovirus antigens. The presence/absence analyses assumed that sequencing depth was roughly uniform across donors, and that assumption may not be true. Strong co-occurrence of HLA alleles, especially DR and DQ, made assigning TCR associations to individual alleles difficult. A later genetic analysis reported fewer N-insertions in productive TCRs among donors in an Asian-associated ancestry cluster than the roughly 700-donor mean. According to a later analysis, parvovirus B19, influenza, CMV and Epstein-Barr virus appeared linked to several top co-occurrence clusters. In an earlier analysis of around 500 of the donors, most TCR beta V segments appeared in productive rearrangements about 87% or about 30% of the time, broadly matching IMGT annotations. For the cohort, immune exposure information was limited to CMV serostatus. The sequencing pipeline was judged likely to have produced a cluster of highly shared sequence variants as a technical artifact. In a later analysis, most CMV-associated TCR beta chains were found to appear HLA-restricted, with HLA associations seemingly driven largely by CMV exposure. The cohort was sequenced for TCR beta chains only, and without alpha or paired-chain data the features that could be detected were limited. According to a later analysis, TCR association rates differed among HLA loci, with DRB1 alleles showing the most associated TCRs and HLA-C alleles showing the fewest. Because counts were too low, some 17 rarely observed V segments, including chromosome 9 orphons, were left out of the earlier analysis of 587 of the donors. The classifier was reported to diagnose cytomegalovirus status with high specificity and sensitivity in both the original and validation cohorts. In the study, around 150 TCR beta chains were listed as associated with cytomegalovirus. A later analysis found that HLA-associated TCR beta chains were more clonally expanded and had lower generation probabilities than equally common non-associated chains. A later analysis associated 16,951 TCR beta sequences with specific HLA alleles at a false discovery rate of 0.05. Some IMGT-functional V segments, including TRBV6-2 and TRBV6-3, could not be distinguished by the 87-base-pair reads and were therefore excluded.

From the germline V gene (reference sequence), CDR1 is LNHNV and CDR2 is YYDKDF. The germline V and J ends show losses of 0 bases and 3 bases respectively, and no gene match explains 6 bases of the junction. The cysteine opens and the phenylalanine closes a CDR3 of 17 amino acids. CDR3 DNA is the only sequence kept; it has 51 bases, read in frame from the first base. The receptor library was made with the immunoSEQ multiplex PCR assay. For the multiplex PCR, a mixture combining 60 forward primers for TCR Vbeta segments and 13 reverse primers for TCR Jbeta segments was used. The CDR3 region of rearranged TCR beta genes was amplified from genomic DNA with a multiplex PCR assay. Amplified TCR beta libraries were sequenced as 87-base-pair reads on the Illumina HiSeq System. The paper's data handling went like this. A later analysis counted about 82 million unique TCR beta chains across the 650 to 800 repertoires, and 9 million to 14 million of these chains were shared by at least two donors. Raw reads were error-corrected and collapsed into unique sequences by a nearest-neighbor algorithm in which closely related sequences were merged to remove PCR and sequencing errors. V, D and J gene segments were assigned by aligning CDR3 sequences to IMGT reference sequences. For a sequence to be retained, a match of at least six nucleotides to both a V gene segment and a J gene segment was required. A rearrangement counted as productive if the CDR3 had no stop codons and remained in frame with V and J, and every other rearrangement counted as non-productive. CDR3 was defined according to IMGT convention as the region running from the second conserved V-encoded cysteine to the conserved J-encoded phenylalanine. The earlier analysis of some 540 of the donors excluded any sequence lacking an unambiguous match to a single V gene segment. In an earlier analysis of approximately 590 of the donors, V segments were called functional above 56.7% productive rearrangements and were called segregating when the between-donor standard deviation exceeded 5%. A statistical classification framework was built for diagnosing cytomegalovirus status from the catalog of TCR beta chain sequences. V and J gene assignment, in a later analysis, came from comparing TCR nucleotide sequences with IMGT/GENE-DB human TR gene sequences. A later analysis assigned CDR3 sequences and most-parsimonious VDJ recombination scenarios with the TCRdist pipeline. In a later analysis, each TCR beta chain was defined by its CDR3 amino acid sequence together with its V-gene family, and reads without a unique V-gene family were excluded. As a way to deal with suspected cross-contamination and a sequencing artifact, a later analysis dropped approximately 590 nucleotide sequences that were highly shared and had low generation probability. In a later analysis, a clonal expansion index for each public chain was calculated from normalized within-repertoire ranks of inferred template counts. In a later analysis, generation probabilities were computed with a VDJ recombination model fitted to out-of-frame rearrangements, and the resulting probabilities were checked against IGoR. In a later analysis, TCR-TCR, TCR-HLA and TCR-CMV co-occurrence was scored with hypergeometric tests, and a repertoire-size bias correction was applied to TCR pairs. In a later analysis, false discovery rates were estimated by permuting HLA or CMV assignments 20 times. A later analysis grouped co-occurring TCRs with DBSCAN, adding TCRdist sequence similarity when clustering within HLA-allele-positive subsets. Co-occurrence clustering excluded repertoires with fewer than 30,000 or more than 120,000 public chains, plus five with anomalous nucleotide sharing. Imported from immuneACCESS, the table was reduced by TCRdb to in-frame sequences with V and J called. These copies leave out some clones; in studies compared against another copy, an unresolved V gene accounts for under half, and the cause of the remainder is not known. V, J and clone size are those of that table, while D and trimming were read from the DNA. The sample table shows hundreds of thousands of clones, and 70% to 90% are seen once. Approximately 2.4% of the sample is held by the ten biggest clonotypes.

Recombination connected TRBV15 to TRBJ2-3, with 10 junctional bases fitting TRBD2. The receptor was isolated from a woman between 18 and 30 years old in good health and CMV-seronegative. The sequencing sample was made of PBMCs. The sequenced DNA is TGTGCCACCAGCAGAGAGGGGAGCGGGGGGGCGACAGATACGCAGTATTTT. This sequence encodes CATSREGSGGATDTQYF. Extended through the reference TRBV15 and TRBJ2-3 proteins, this CDR3 yields the full variable domain: DAMVIQNPRYQVTQFGKPVTLSCSQTLNHNVMYWYQQKSSQAPKLLFHYYDKDFNNEADTPDNFQSRRPNTSFCFLDIRSPGLGDTAMYLCATSREGSGGATDTQYFGPGTRLTVL.